This is a list of T cell receptor beta chains from one sample in a study of cytomegalovirus exposure and HLA in healthy donors. TCRdb's copy holds only in-frame clones and misses some; the assay was immunoSEQ multiplex PCR. In all, the sample yields about 110,000 clones. The sample taken for sequencing was PBMCs. These TCRs come from a middle-aged man in good health and CMV-seropositive. The CDR3 runs from the conserved cysteine through the conserved F or W. The D gene is left open where the match is weak.

>-|TRBV10-2|TRBJ2-2
CATALKGETGELFF
TGCGCCACCGCCCTCAAGGGGGAGACCGGGGAGCTGTTTTTT
>TRBD1|TRBV9|TRBJ2-5
CASSVAWDRGRETQYF
TGTGCCAGCAGCGTAGCTTGGGACAGGGGGCGAGAGACCCAGTACTTC
>-|TRBV9|TRBJ1-2
CASSGIQQSHLYTF
TGTGCCAGCAGCGGAATACAACAGTCCCACCTCTACACCTTC
>-|TRBV5-4|TRBJ2-5
CASSLTRAPGETQYF
TGTGCCAGCAGTCTGACGCGGGCCCCCGGGGAGACCCAGTACTTC
>TRBD1|TRBV10-3|TRBJ1-4
CAISAGTGSEKLFF
TGTGCCATCAGCGCCGGGACAGGGAGTGAAAAACTGTTTTTT
>TRBD2|TRBV6-6|TRBJ2-1
CASRFSGRRRDEQFF
TGTGCCAGCAGATTTAGCGGGAGGAGGAGGGATGAGCAGTTCTTC
>-|TRBV29-1|TRBJ2-7
CSVEQDYEQYF
TGCAGCGTTGAACAGGATTACGAGCAGTACTTC
>-|TRBV5-1|TRBJ2-1
CASSLGPADEQFF
TGCGCCAGCAGCTTGGGTCCGGCGGATGAGCAGTTCTTC
>-|TRBV7-2|TRBJ1-5
CASSPQINQPQHF
TGTGCCAGCAGCCCCCAAATCAATCAGCCCCAGCATTTT
>TRBD2|TRBV4-3|TRBJ2-7
CASSQEAGLRYEQYF
TGCGCCAGCAGCCAAGAAGCGGGGTTGCGCTACGAGCAGTACTTC
>TRBD1|TRBV9|TRBJ2-3
CASSSPQGVHTDTQYF
TGTGCCAGCAGCTCTCCGCAGGGGGTTCACACAGATACGCAGTATTTT
>TRBD2|TRBV6-5|TRBJ2-3
CASSGTRTSRDTQYF
TGTGCCAGCAGTGGAACTCGGACTAGCCGGGATACGCAGTATTTT
>-|TRBV5-1|TRBJ2-5
CASSSGLNAEETQYF
TGCGCCAGCAGCTCGGGACTCAACGCGGAAGAGACCCAGTACTTC
>TRBD1|TRBV11-2|TRBJ1-5
CASSRTGGSGNQPQHF
TGTGCCAGCAGCCGGACAGGGGGCAGCGGCAATCAGCCCCAGCATTTT
>-|TRBV29-1|TRBJ2-7
CSTRQAPSYEQYF
TGCAGCACCCGACAGGCCCCCTCCTACGAGCAGTACTTC
>-|TRBV6-1|TRBJ1-3
CASSAQASGNTIYF
TGTGCCAGCAGTGCACAGGCCTCTGGAAACACCATATATTTT
>-|TRBV2|TRBJ2-7
CASRLSYEQYF
TGTGCCAGCAGGCTATCATACGAGCAGTACTTC
>TRBD1|TRBV15|TRBJ2-2
CATSRDRGPGGELFF
TGTGCCACCAGCAGAGACAGGGGGCCGGGCGGGGAGCTGTTTTTT
>TRBD1|TRBV5-1|TRBJ1-1
CASSLQGFAFF
TGCGCCAGCAGCTTACAGGGGTTTGCTTTCTTT
>TRBD2|TRBV11-2|TRBJ2-1
CASSPVAGSYNEQFF
TGTGCCAGCAGCCCTGTAGCGGGATCTTACAATGAGCAGTTCTTC
>-|TRBV19|TRBJ1-1
CASTSLVGGNTGAFF
TGTGCCAGTACCTCCCTCGTGGGGGGGAACACTGGAGCTTTCTTT
>TRBD1|TRBV5-1|TRBJ2-5
CASSLRRGTGGGETQYF
TGCGCCAGCAGCCTCAGGAGGGGGACAGGGGGCGGAGAGACCCAGTACTTC
>TRBD1|TRBV14|TRBJ2-5
CASSQMDREETQYF
TGTGCCAGCAGCCAAATGGACAGGGAAGAGACCCAGTACTTC
>TRBD2|TRBV5-1|TRBJ2-3
CASSSRDSGRTDTQYF
TGCGCCAGCAGCTCCCGGGATAGCGGGAGAACAGATACGCAGTATTTT
>TRBD2|TRBV2|TRBJ2-2
CASDYSGSAGELFF
TGTGCCAGCGACTATAGCGGGAGCGCCGGGGAGCTGTTTTTT
>TRBD1|TRBV28|TRBJ2-2
CASSSRDRHTMGTGELFF
TGTGCCAGCAGTTCTCGGGACAGGCACACCATGGGCACCGGGGAGCTGTTTTTT
>TRBD2|TRBV6-6|TRBJ2-2
CASSYSGGTRAGELFF
TGTGCCAGCAGTTACTCGGGGGGGACGCGAGCCGGGGAGCTGTTTTTT
>TRBD2|TRBV7-8|TRBJ2-7
CASSLGASGNYEQYF
TGTGCCAGCAGCTTAGGGGCTAGCGGGAACTACGAGCAGTACTTC
>TRBD2|TRBV18|TRBJ2-7
CASSRGAGDEQYF
TGTGCCAGCTCCCGCGGAGCGGGAGACGAGCAGTACTTC
>TRBD1|TRBV27|TRBJ1-1
CASQRTGQITEAFF
TGTGCCAGCCAACGGACAGGGCAAATTACTGAAGCTTTCTTT
>-|TRBV6-6|TRBJ2-1
CASSSRQGGTNEQFF
TGTGCCAGCAGTTCACGACAGGGAGGTACAAATGAGCAGTTCTTC
>TRBD1|TRBV2|TRBJ1-5
CASRDRANQPQHF
TGTGCCAGCAGGGACAGGGCCAATCAGCCCCAGCATTTT
>-|TRBV7-2|TRBJ1-1
CASSYRQATEAFF
TGTGCCAGCAGCTACCGACAGGCCACTGAAGCTTTCTTT
>TRBD1|TRBV19|TRBJ2-2
CASRITGGFVGELFF
TGTGCCAGTAGAATTACAGGGGGCTTTGTCGGGGAGCTGTTTTTT
>-|TRBV7-9|TRBJ1-2
CASSLWGRGYGYTF
TGTGCCAGCAGCTTATGGGGGCGCGGCTATGGCTACACCTTC
>-|TRBV19|TRBJ2-7
CASSISGGEYEQYF
TGTGCCAGTAGTATCTCCGGAGGGGAGTACGAGCAGTACTTC
>TRBD2|TRBV7-6|TRBJ2-3
CASRASGRTGTDTQYF
TGTGCCAGCAGAGCTAGCGGGAGGACCGGCACAGATACGCAGTATTTT
>TRBD2|TRBV10-1|TRBJ2-2
CASSGPSGPNTGELFF
TGCGCCAGCAGTGGCCCTAGCGGCCCGAACACCGGGGAGCTGTTTTTT
>TRBD1|TRBV5-1|TRBJ2-7
CASSLDAGGGDEQYF
TGCGCCAGCAGCTTGGATGCAGGGGGCGGTGACGAGCAGTACTTC
>-|TRBV9|TRBJ2-2
CASSESPGDTGELFF
TGTGCCAGCAGCGAGAGCCCCGGGGACACCGGGGAGCTGTTTTTT
>TRBD1|TRBV18|TRBJ1-5
CASSPGTGSNQPQHF
TGTGCCAGCTCACCCGGGACAGGTAGCAATCAGCCCCAGCATTTT
>-|TRBV14|TRBJ2-5
CASSPPGGTYQETQYF
TGTGCCAGCAGCCCTCCCGGCGGAACATACCAAGAGACCCAGTACTTC
>TRBD2|TRBV29-1|TRBJ2-3
CSVVASGGGPKYTDTQYF
TGCAGCGTTGTGGCTAGCGGGGGGGGGCCTAAATACACAGATACGCAGTATTTT
>TRBD2|TRBV27|TRBJ2-4
CASTALAGEQSGTQNIQYF
TGTGCCAGCACAGCCTTGGCGGGAGAACAATCAGGGACCCAAAACATTCAGTACTTC
>TRBD1|TRBV4-1|TRBJ2-7
CASSQQPPPGQGYEQYF
TGCGCCAGCAGCCAACAACCCCCCCCGGGACAGGGTTACGAGCAGTACTTC
>TRBD1|TRBV7-8|TRBJ1-2
CASSPGQGMFDGYTF
TGTGCCAGCAGCCCGGGACAGGGGATGTTCGATGGCTACACCTTC
>-|TRBV6-5|TRBJ1-2
CASSPTPEGYGYTF
TGTGCCAGCAGCCCGACCCCGGAGGGATATGGCTACACCTTC
>-|TRBV7-9|TRBJ1-1
CASISPRRAFF
TGTGCCAGCATCTCTCCCCGGAGGGCTTTCTTT
>-|TRBV18|TRBJ2-7
CASSTGDIGYEQYF
TGTGCCAGCTCAACGGGAGACATAGGGTACGAGCAGTACTTC
>-|TRBV27|TRBJ1-2
CASSSLSNYGYTF
TGTGCCAGCAGTTCTCTATCTAACTATGGCTACACCTTC
>-|TRBV30|TRBJ2-3
CAWSLSGRTDTQYF
TGTGCCTGGAGTCTTAGTGGGCGTACAGATACGCAGTATTTT
>-|TRBV15|TRBJ2-7
CATSSGRDSYEQYF
TGTGCCACCAGCAGCGGCAGGGACTCCTACGAGCAGTACTTC
>-|TRBV7-9|TRBJ1-1
CASSLGGLNTEAFF
TGTGCCAGCAGCTTAGGGGGCTTGAACACTGAAGCTTTCTTT
>TRBD2|TRBV4-3|TRBJ2-3
CASSQATSGGDTQYF
TGCGCCAGCAGCCAGGCGACTAGCGGGGGGGATACGCAGTATTTT